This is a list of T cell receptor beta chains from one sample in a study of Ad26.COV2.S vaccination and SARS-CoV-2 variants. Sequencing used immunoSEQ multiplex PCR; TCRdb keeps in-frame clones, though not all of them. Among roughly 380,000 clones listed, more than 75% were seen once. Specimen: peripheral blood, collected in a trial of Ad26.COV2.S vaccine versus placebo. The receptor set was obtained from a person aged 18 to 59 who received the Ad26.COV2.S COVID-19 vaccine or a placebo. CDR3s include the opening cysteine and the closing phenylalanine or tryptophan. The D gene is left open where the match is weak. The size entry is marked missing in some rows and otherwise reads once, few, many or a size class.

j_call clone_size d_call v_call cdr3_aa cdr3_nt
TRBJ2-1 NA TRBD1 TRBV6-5 CARQGFRNEQFF TGTGCCAGACAGGGGTTCAGGAATGAGCAGTTCTTC
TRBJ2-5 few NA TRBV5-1 CASSWGSGRGETQYF TGCGCCAGCAGCTGGGGGTCGGGGAGAGGAGAGACCCAGTACTTC
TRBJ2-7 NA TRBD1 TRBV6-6 CASRWTGSSYEQYF TGTGCCAGCAGATGGACAGGAAGCTCCTACGAGCAGTACTTC
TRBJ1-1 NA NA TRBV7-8 CASSLALWGVNTEAFF TGTGCCAGCAGCTTAGCATTGTGGGGGGTGAACACTGAAGCTTTCTTT
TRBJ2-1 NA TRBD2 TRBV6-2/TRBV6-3 CASSYSTSGGINEQFF TGTGCCAGCAGTTACTCCACTAGCGGGGGGATAAATGAGCAGTTCTTC
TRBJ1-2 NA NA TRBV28 CASSFFILQGNNYGYTF TGTGCCAGCAGTTTTTTCATTCTACAGGGTAATAACTATGGCTACACCTTC
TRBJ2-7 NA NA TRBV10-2 CASSVGVLYEQYF TGCGCCAGCAGTGTCGGGGTATTGTACGAGCAGTACTTC
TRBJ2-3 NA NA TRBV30 CAWNRDTGTDTQYF TGTGCCTGGAACCGGGACACGGGCACAGATACGCAGTATTTT
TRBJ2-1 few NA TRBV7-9 CASSLDFSSFYNEQFF TGTGCCAGCAGCTTAGACTTCTCTAGCTTCTACAATGAGCAGTTCTTC
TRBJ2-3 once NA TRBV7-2 CASSLAAGRLDTQYF TGTGCCAGCAGCTTAGCCGCGGGACGCTTAGATACGCAGTATTTT
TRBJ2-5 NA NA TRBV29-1 CSVESAVSSAGETQYF TGCAGCGTTGAATCGGCTGTCAGTTCCGCTGGCGAGACCCAGTACTTC
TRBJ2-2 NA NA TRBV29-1 CSGGLNTGELFF TGCAGCGGGGGACTGAACACCGGGGAGCTGTTTTTT
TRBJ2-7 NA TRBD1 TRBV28 CASSFPVDRAYEQYF TGTGCCAGCAGTTTTCCCGTGGACAGGGCCTACGAGCAGTACTTC
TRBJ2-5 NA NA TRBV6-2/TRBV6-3 CASSYGVGQETQYF TGTGCCAGCAGTTACGGAGTCGGCCAAGAGACCCAGTACTTC
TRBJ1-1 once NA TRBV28 CASTGPHTEAFF TGTGCCAGCACCGGGCCGCACACTGAAGCTTTCTTT
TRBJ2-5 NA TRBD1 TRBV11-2 CASSFSGTGGRETQYF TGTGCCAGCAGCTTCTCCGGGACAGGGGGACGTGAGACCCAGTACTTC
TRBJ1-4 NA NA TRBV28 CASSLHGGAGDEKLFF TGTGCCAGCAGTTTACATGGAGGGGCAGGGGATGAAAAACTGTTTTTT
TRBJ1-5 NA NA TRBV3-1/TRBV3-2 CASSQDFPTGFCNQPQHF TGTGCCAGCAGCCAAGATTTTCCGACAGGTTTTTGCAATCAGCCCCAGCATTTT
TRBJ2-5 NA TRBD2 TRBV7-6 CASSSGLAGVQETQYF TGTGCCAGCAGCTCAGGACTAGCGGGGGTCCAAGAGACCCAGTACTTC
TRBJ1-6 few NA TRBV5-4 CASSLGGRRDSPLHF TGTGCCAGCAGCCTCGGTGGTAGGAGGGATTCACCCCTCCACTTT
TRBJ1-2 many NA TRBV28 CASSGSPLNYGYTF TGTGCCAGCAGTGGTTCCCCTCTTAACTATGGCTACACCTTC
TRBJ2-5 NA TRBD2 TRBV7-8 CASSLAGGWETQYF TGTGCCAGCAGCTTAGCGGGGGGGTGGGAGACCCAGTACTTC
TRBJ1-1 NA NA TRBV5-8 CASSSRGSTEAFF TGTGCCAGCAGCTCGAGGGGGAGCACTGAAGCTTTCTTT
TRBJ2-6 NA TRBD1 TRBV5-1 CASSPQITGTGTLSPSGANVLTF TGCGCCAGCAGCCCACAGATAACCGGGACAGGGACCCTTAGTCCCTCTGGGGCCAACGTCCTGACTTTC
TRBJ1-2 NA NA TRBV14 CASSKTRTPHYGYTF TGTGCCAGCAGCAAAACGAGAACACCCCACTATGGCTACACCTTC
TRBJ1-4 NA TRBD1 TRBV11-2 CASSLTGGRLEKLFF TGTGCCAGCAGCTTAACAGGGGGCCGCCTTGAAAAACTGTTTTTT
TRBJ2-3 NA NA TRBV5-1 CASSLGTVRPYSDTQYF TGCGCCAGCAGCTTGGGGACAGTTCGTCCGTATTCGGATACGCAGTATTTT
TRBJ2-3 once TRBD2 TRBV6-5 CASSLLAGGQDTQYF TGTGCCAGCAGTTTATTAGCGGGGGGGCAAGATACGCAGTATTTT